One TCR beta chain is described in this entry. The germline CDR1 and CDR2 sequences are SGHRS and YFSETQ. This CDR3 is 15 amino acids long. V was cut by 0 bases and J by 5 bases, with 14 bases left in between. This sample is part of a study of blood T cell repertoires in COVID-19. Study background: The samples span acute and convalescent COVID-19 from the United States, Italy and Spain.

This table comes from immunoSEQ multiplex PCR, and its TCRdb copy is limited to in-frame clones, with some not included. The repertoire holds 150,000 to 200,000 clones, with around 83% as singletons. The source of this sequence is a man aged 35 to 55 with acute or convalescent COVID-19. The J gene is TRBJ2-5, the V gene TRBV5-1, with D perhaps TRBD1 (5 bases). Input material: peripheral blood. The DNA for the CDR3 is TGCGCCAGCAGCTTGGAAGGTGGGGCCAAGGAGACCCAGTACTTC. It yields the protein CASSLEGGAKETQYF. Complete variable domain (other parts from reference TRBV5-1 and TRBJ2-5): KAGVTQTPRYLIKTRGQQVTLSCSPISGHRSVSWYQQTPGQGLQFLFEYFSETQRNKGNFPGRFSGRQFSNSRSEMNVSTLELGDSALYLCASSLEGGAKETQYFGPGTRLLVL.